Shown below are 11 T cell receptor beta chains from a single sample sequenced in a study of shared clonotypes between healthy human individuals. TCRdb keeps only in-frame clones here, not all; method: immunoSEQ multiplex PCR. The sample holds 2 million to 3 million clones, under 95% seen once. Sequencing input: naive CD4+ T cells from PBMCs. Indicated subset: CD45RA+ positively selected. The receptors here all came from a man younger than 30 in good health. Some clones in this sample may be carry-over from other donors' samples.

The chain recombines TRBV7-8 with TRBJ2-2; TRBD2 agrees at 11 bases. J gave up 7 bases and V 5 bases, and 9 bases lay outside the gene matches. CDR1 is SGHVS, CDR2 FQNEAQ, per germline. The CDR3 has 16 residues. Here the CDR3 DNA reads TGTGCCAGCAGCCTGTTAGCGGGAGGGCCTTTCGGGGAGCTGTTTTTT. It encodes CASSLLAGGPFGELFF.

In this sample, this clone turned up a few times. This chain uses TRBV10-3 with TRBJ1-1; D gene uncertain. Germline CDR1 ENHRY, CDR2 SYGVKD. This CDR3 has 14 amino acids. Trimming pared 0 bases from V and 5 bases from J, leaving 10 bases between. CDR3 amino acids: CAISESAEGTEAFF. The CDR3 coding sequence is TGTGCCATCAGTGAGTCGGCAGAGGGAACTGAAGCTTTCTTT.

The rearrangement uses TRBV25-1 and TRBJ2-3, with D perhaps given as TRBD1 or TRBD2 (6 bases each). Germline CDR1 and CDR2: MGHDK and SYGVNS. Trimming removed 4 bases at V and 6 bases at J, with 14 bases between. This CDR3 spans 14 amino acids. The CDR3 loop is CASSAARGRDTQYF. CDR3 nucleotides: TGTGCCAGCAGTGCGGCTCGGGGGCGGGATACGCAGTATTTT.

The genes are TRBV6-6 and TRBJ2-3; TRBD2 aligns across 7 bases. Germline trimming cut 0 bases from V and 0 bases from J; bases unmatched to any gene: 3. This CDR3 is built from 16 residues. Germline values: CDR1 MNHNY, CDR2 SVGAGI (reference sequence). DNA for the CDR3: TGTGCCAGCAGTTACTCGCTAGCGGATAGCACAGATACGCAGTATTTT. Protein sequence: CASSYSLADSTDTQYF.

As to this clone: Other DNA sequences in this specimen translate into the identical CDR3. The rearrangement links TRBV7-9 to TRBJ1-2; 10 bases align to TRBD1. Germline trimming cut 5 bases from V and 2 bases from J; bases unmatched to any gene: 5. From germline, CDR1 is SEHNR and CDR2 FQNEAQ (reference sequence). CDR3 length: 15 amino acids. CDR3 sequence (DNA): TGTGCCAGCAGCCCGGGGACAGGGGTGAACTATGGCTACACCTTC. It specifies CASSPGTGVNYGYTF.

This sequence joins TRBV18 and TRBJ2-7, with 10 bases matching TRBD1. This CDR3 has 15 amino acids. Germline V CDR1 and CDR2: KGHSH, LQKENI. Unmatched junction bases numbered 6, after V lost 3 bases and J lost 4 bases. The CDR3 DNA is TGTGCCAGCTCACCTCTTGGGACAGGGGTTTACGAGCAGTACTTC. It encodes CASSPLGTGVYEQYF. Variable domain in full (rest from reference TRBV18 and TRBJ2-7): NAGVMQNPRHLVRRRGQEARLRCSPMKGHSHVYWYRQLPEEGLKFMVYLQKENIIDESGMPKERFSAEFPKEGPSILRIQQVVRGDSAAYFCASSPLGTGVYEQYFGPGTRLTVT.

The chain employs TRBV5-4 and TRBJ2-6; 8 bases align to TRBD2. V lost 4 bases to trimming and J lost 3 bases; unmatched junction nucleotides: 6. Germline assignment: CDR1 SGHNT and CDR2 YYREEE (reference sequence). CDR3 length: 16 amino acids. The CDR3: CASSPGGGLGANVLTF. The CDR3 DNA is TGTGCCAGCAGCCCGGGAGGGGGGCTTGGGGCCAACGTCCTGACTTTC.

The gene calls are TRBV5-6 and TRBJ1-2, with a weak D call TRBD1 (5 bases). V was pared by 5 bases and J by 4 bases, with 12 bases between. The CDR3 spans 13 residues. Germline V CDR1 and CDR2: SGHDT, YYEEEE. CDR3 DNA sequence: TGTGCCAGCAGGCCGGGACTGCTCTATGGCTACACCTTC. Its translation is CASRPGLLYGYTF.

Of note for this clone: The sample carries other DNA sequences with the same CDR3. The rearrangement links TRBV5-1 to TRBJ1-3, with unresolved D. The CDR3 has 16 residues. Trimming shortened V by 0 bases and J by 0 bases, and 10 bases separated the two germline ends. Germline lookup yields CDR1 SGHRS and CDR2 YFSETQ. This CDR3 is CASSLAPGISGNTIYF. CDR3 nucleotides: TGCGCCAGCAGCTTGGCTCCGGGGATCTCTGGAAACACCATATATTTT. Combining the CDR3 with reference TRBV5-1 and TRBJ1-3 gives the whole variable domain KAGVTQTPRYLIKTRGQQVTLSCSPISGHRSVSWYQQTPGQGLQFLFEYFSETQRNKGNFPGRFSGRQFSNSRSEMNVSTLELGDSALYLCASSLAPGISGNTIYFGEGSWLTVV.

This rearrangement joins TRBV7-2 to TRBJ2-6, with 7 nucleotides matching TRBD2. CDR1 and CDR2 (germline): SGHTA, FQGNSA. The junction had 8 bases not matched to a gene; V was cut back by 7 bases and J by 5 bases. This CDR3 has 15 amino acids. The CDR3 DNA reads as TGTGCCAGCACCCCGGGGGAGGGCTGGGCCAACGTCCTGACTTTC. Translation: CASTPGEGWANVLTF.

This clone was recorded only once. The V and J genes are TRBV28 and TRBJ2-7; tentatively, D is TRBD1 or TRBD2 (5 bases each). Trimming stripped 6 bases from V and 8 bases from J, with 20 bases between. Germline CDR1 and CDR2: MDHEN and SYDVKM. The CDR3 loop spans 14 amino acids. The CDR3 is CASSSGTANRQQYF. DNA for the CDR3: TGTGCCAGCAGCAGTGGGACCGCCAACCGTCAGCAGTACTTC.